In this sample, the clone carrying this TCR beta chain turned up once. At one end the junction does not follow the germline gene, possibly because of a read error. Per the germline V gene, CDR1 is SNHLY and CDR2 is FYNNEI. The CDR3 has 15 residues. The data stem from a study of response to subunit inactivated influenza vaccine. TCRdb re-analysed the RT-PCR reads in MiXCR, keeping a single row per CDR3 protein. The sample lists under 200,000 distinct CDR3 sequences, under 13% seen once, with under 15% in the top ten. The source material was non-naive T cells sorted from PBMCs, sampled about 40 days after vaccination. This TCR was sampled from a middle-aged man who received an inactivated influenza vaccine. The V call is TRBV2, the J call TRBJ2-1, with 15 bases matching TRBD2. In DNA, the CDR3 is TGTGCCAGCAGCCCGGGACTAGCGGGAGGAAATGAGCAGCTCTTC. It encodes CASSPGLAGGNEQLF.